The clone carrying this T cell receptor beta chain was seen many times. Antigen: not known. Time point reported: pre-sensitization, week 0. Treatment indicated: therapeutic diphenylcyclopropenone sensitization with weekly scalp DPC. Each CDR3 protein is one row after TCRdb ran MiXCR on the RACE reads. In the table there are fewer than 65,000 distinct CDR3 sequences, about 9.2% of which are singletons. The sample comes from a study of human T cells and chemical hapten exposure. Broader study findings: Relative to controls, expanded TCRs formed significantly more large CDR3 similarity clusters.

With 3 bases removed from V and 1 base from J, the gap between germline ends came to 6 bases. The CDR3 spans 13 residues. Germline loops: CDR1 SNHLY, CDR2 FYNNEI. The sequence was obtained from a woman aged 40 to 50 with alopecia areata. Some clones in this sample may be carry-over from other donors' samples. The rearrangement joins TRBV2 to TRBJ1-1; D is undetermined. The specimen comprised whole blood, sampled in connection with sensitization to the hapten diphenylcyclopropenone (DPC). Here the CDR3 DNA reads TGTGCCAGCAGTGAGGCGGGGAACACTGAAGCTTTCTTT. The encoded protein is CASSEAGNTEAFF.